The text below deals with one T cell receptor (beta chain). What it binds is unknown. The entry originates in a study of OX40 agonist ivuxolimab in advanced cancers. Study at large: Every 2 weeks, patients received ivuxolimab intravenously, dosed at 0.01 to 10 mg/kg. Three patients showed partial responses: one hepatocellular carcinoma and two cutaneous melanoma cases.

Clones were read by immunoSEQ multiplex PCR, and TCRdb kept only the in-frame ones, dropping some. The sample records approximately 66,000 clones, about 91% being singletons. The CDR3 sequence is 12 residues long. CDR1 and CDR2 from the germline V gene are WSHSY and SAAADI. The germline V and J ends were trimmed by 7 bases and 5 bases, with 8 bases remaining between them. Whole-study results and caveats: Low normalized clonal expansion also occurred in some nonresponding patients.

The rearrangement joins TRBV10-2 to TRBJ2-2; D remains unclear. Sequencing was performed on CD4+ or CD8+ T cells sorted from blood, taken in a trial of the OX40 agonist ivuxolimab. The TCR was taken from an adult with an advanced solid tumor such as melanoma, head and neck, liver or kidney cancer. In DNA form, the CDR3 reads TGCGCCAGCACCCAAGTTACCGGGGAGCTGTTTTTT. Amino acids: CASTQVTGELFF.